Listed below are T cell receptor beta chains from one sample, sequenced in a study of OX40 agonist ivuxolimab in advanced cancers. Assay: immunoSEQ multiplex PCR; the TCRdb copy retains only in-frame clones and omits some. The sample consists of more than 25,000 clones, 70% to 85% of them appearing once. The sample was CD4+ or CD8+ T cells sorted from blood, taken in a trial of the OX40 agonist ivuxolimab. These receptors were taken from an adult with an advanced solid tumor such as melanoma, head and neck, liver or kidney cancer. The CDR3 runs from the conserved cysteine through the conserved F or W. D genes are given only for firm matches. Rows give clone size only sometimes, using once, few, many, or a class for an expanded clone.

clone_size: .; v_call: TRBV25-1; j_call: TRBJ2-7; d_call: .; cdr3_nt: TGTGCCAGCAGTGTAACGGGCGAGCAGTACTTC; cdr3_aa: CASSVTGEQYF
clone_size: .; v_call: TRBV9; j_call: TRBJ1-2; d_call: TRBD1; cdr3_nt: TGTGCCAGCAGCCCCCCGGGACAGGGGGCCGTATTCGGCTACACCTTC; cdr3_aa: CASSPPGQGAVFGYTF
clone_size: once; v_call: TRBV6-6; j_call: TRBJ2-3; d_call: .; cdr3_nt: TGTGCCAGCAGTTACTCGAGTCCCCCGGATACGCAGTATTTT; cdr3_aa: CASSYSSPPDTQYF
clone_size: .; v_call: TRBV2; j_call: TRBJ2-3; d_call: TRBD2; cdr3_nt: TGTGCCAGCAGTGAAACGGTAGCGGGAGGTAGGAATACGCAGTATTTT; cdr3_aa: CASSETVAGGRNTQYF
clone_size: .; v_call: TRBV27; j_call: TRBJ1-2; d_call: .; cdr3_nt: TGTGCCAGCAGTTTATCGATGGGGAACTATGGCTACACCTTC; cdr3_aa: CASSLSMGNYGYTF
clone_size: .; v_call: TRBV7-6; j_call: TRBJ2-3; d_call: .; cdr3_nt: TGTGCCAGCAGCTTGGTCGACGCGACAGAATATTATAAAGGGGCGACGCAGTATTTT; cdr3_aa: CASSLVDATEYYKGATQYF
clone_size: .; v_call: TRBV4-1; j_call: TRBJ2-1; d_call: .; cdr3_nt: TGCGCCAGCAGCTTTGGCGTTTCGGAGCAGTTCTTC; cdr3_aa: CASSFGVSEQFF
clone_size: .; v_call: TRBV2; j_call: TRBJ2-5; d_call: .; cdr3_nt: TGTGCCAGCAGGAGGGCTTGGGACCAAGAGACCCAGTACTTC; cdr3_aa: CASRRAWDQETQYF
clone_size: once; v_call: TRBV7-9; j_call: TRBJ1-2; d_call: .; cdr3_nt: TGTGCCAGCAGCCCTCCGGGTCGGGTCTACACCTTC; cdr3_aa: CASSPPGRVYTF
clone_size: .; v_call: TRBV7-6; j_call: TRBJ2-1; d_call: TRBD1; cdr3_nt: TGTGCCAGCAGCCAGGGACAGGAGCAGTTCTTC; cdr3_aa: CASSQGQEQFF
clone_size: .; v_call: TRBV4-2; j_call: TRBJ1-6; d_call: .; cdr3_nt: TGTGCCAGCAGCCAAGACAGGGAAAGGAACTCACCCCTCCACTTT; cdr3_aa: CASSQDRERNSPLHF